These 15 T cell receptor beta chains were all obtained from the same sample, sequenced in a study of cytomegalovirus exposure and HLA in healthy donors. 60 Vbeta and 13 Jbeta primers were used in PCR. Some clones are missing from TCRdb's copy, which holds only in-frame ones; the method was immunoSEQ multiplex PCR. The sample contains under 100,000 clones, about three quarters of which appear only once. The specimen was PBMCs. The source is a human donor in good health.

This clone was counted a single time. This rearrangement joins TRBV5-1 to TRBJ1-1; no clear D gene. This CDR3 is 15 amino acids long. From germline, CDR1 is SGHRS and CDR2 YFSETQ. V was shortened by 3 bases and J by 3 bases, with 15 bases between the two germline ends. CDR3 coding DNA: TGCGCCAGCAGCTCTGGTGCGGTTTCGCACACTGAAGCTTTCTTT. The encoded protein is CASSSGAVSHTEAFF. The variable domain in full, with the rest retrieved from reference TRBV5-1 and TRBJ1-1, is KAGVTQTPRYLIKTRGQQVTLSCSPISGHRSVSWYQQTPGQGLQFLFEYFSETQRNKGNFPGRFSGRQFSNSRSEMNVSTLELGDSALYLCASSSGAVSHTEAFFGQGTRLTVV.

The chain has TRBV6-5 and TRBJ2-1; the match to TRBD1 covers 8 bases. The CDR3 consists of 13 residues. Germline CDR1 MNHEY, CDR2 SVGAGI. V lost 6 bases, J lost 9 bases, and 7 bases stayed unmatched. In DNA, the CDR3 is TGTGCCAGCAGGTCCGTGACAGGGGTTGAGCAGTTCTTC. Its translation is CASRSVTGVEQFF.

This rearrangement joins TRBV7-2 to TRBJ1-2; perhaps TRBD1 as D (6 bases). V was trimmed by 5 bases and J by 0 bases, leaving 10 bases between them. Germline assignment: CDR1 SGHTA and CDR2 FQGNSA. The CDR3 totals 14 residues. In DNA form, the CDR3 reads TGTGCCAGCAGCCCCCGGACAGCTAACTATGGCTACACCTTC. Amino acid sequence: CASSPRTANYGYTF.

The CDR3 protein is CASRSGRNEKLFF. The CDR3 coding sequence is TGTGCCAGCAGATCAGGGAGGAATGAAAAACTGTTTTTT. The rearrangement uses TRBV2 and TRBJ1-4, with D possibly TRBD1 on 5 matching bases. V lost 6 bases and J 5 bases, leaving 10 bases between the germline ends. The CDR3 is 13 amino acids. CDR1 and CDR2 from the germline V gene are SNHLY and FYNNEI.

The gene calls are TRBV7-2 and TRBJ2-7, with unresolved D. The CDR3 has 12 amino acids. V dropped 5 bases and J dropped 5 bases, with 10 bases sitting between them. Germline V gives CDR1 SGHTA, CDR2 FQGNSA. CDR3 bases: TGTGCCAGCAGCACCGCGTCCGACGAGCAGTACTTC. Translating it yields CASSTASDEQYF.

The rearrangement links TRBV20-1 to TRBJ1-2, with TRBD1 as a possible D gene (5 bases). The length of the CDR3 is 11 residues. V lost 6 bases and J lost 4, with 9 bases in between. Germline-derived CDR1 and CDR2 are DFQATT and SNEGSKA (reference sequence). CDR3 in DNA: TGCAGTGCCAGGGCCACCTATGGCTACACCTTC. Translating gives CSARATYGYTF.

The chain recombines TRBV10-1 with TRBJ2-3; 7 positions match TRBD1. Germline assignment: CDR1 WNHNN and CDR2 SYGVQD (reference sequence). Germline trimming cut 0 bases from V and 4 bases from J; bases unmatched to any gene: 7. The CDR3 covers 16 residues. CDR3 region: CASSESDRDVSDTQYF. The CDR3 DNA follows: TGCGCCAGCAGTGAGTCCGACAGGGATGTTTCAGATACGCAGTATTTT.

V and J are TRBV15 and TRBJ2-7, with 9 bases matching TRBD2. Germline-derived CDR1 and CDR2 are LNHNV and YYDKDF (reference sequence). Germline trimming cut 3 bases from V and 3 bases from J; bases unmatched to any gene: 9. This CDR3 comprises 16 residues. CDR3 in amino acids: CATSSPGRGGLYEQYF. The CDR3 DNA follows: TGTGCCACCAGCAGCCCTGGGCGGGGGGGGCTCTACGAGCAGTACTTC.

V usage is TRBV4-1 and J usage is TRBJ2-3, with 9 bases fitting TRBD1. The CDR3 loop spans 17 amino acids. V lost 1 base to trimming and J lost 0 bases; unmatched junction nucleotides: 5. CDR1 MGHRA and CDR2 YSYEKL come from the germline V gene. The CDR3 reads CASSQATGGSSTDTQYF. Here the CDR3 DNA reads TGCGCCAGCAGCCAAGCCACAGGGGGCTCTAGCACAGATACGCAGTATTTT.

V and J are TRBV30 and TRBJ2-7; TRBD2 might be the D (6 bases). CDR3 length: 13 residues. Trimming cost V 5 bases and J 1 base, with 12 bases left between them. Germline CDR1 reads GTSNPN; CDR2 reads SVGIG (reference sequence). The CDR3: CAWSEGGSYEQYF. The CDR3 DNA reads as TGTGCCTGGTCCGAGGGAGGTTCCTACGAGCAGTACTTC.

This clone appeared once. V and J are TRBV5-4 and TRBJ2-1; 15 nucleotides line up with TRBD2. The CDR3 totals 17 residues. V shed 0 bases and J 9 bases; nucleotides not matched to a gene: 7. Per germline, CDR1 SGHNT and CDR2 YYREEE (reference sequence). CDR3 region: CASSLGTSGGAGGEQFF. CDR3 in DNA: TGTGCCAGCAGCTTGGGGACTAGCGGGGGGGCGGGTGGTGAGCAGTTCTTC.

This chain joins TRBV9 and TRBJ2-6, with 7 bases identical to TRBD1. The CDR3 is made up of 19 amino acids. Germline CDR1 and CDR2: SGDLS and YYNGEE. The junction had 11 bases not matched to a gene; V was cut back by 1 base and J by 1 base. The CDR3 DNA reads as TGTGCCAGCAGCGTATACGATATACAGGGGTGGTCTGGGGCCAACGTCCTGACTTTC. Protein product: CASSVYDIQGWSGANVLTF.

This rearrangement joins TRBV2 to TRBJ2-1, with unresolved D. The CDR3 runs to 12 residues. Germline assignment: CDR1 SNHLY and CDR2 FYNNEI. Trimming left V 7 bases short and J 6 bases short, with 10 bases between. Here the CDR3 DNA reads TGTGCCAGCAAGGAAGCCAGCAATGAGCAGTTCTTC. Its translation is CASKEASNEQFF.

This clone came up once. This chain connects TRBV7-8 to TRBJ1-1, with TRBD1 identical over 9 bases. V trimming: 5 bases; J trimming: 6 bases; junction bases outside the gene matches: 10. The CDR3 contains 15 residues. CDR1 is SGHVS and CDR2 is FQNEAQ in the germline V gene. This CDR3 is CASSARTGDYAEAFF. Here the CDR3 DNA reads TGTGCCAGCAGCGCCCGGACAGGGGACTATGCTGAAGCTTTCTTT.

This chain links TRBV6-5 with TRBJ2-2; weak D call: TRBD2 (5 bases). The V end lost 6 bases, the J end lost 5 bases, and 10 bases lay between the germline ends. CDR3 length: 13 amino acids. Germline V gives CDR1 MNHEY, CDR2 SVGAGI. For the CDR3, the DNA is TGTGCCAGCAGCCCGGGGTGGACCGGGGAGCTGTTTTTT. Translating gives CASSPGWTGELFF.